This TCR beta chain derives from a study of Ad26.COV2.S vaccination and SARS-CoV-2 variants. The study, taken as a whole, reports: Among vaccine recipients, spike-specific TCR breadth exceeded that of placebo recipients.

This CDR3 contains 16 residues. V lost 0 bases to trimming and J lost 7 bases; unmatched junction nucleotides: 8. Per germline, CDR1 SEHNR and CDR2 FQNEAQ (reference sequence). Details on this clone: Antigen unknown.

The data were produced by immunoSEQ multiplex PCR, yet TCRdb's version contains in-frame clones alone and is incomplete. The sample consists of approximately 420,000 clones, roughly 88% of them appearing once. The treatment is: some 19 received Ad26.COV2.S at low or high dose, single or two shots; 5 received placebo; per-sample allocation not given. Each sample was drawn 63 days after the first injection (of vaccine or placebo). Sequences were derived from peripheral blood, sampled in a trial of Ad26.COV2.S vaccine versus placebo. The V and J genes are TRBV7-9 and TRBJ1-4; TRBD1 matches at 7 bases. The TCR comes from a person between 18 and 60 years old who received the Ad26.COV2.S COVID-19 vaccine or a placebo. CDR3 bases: TGTGCCAGCAGCTTAGCGAGGGGGCCAGGTGGTGAAAAACTGTTTTTT. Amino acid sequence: CASSLARGPGGEKLFF.